The rows below give T cell receptor beta chains drawn from one sample of a study of blood T cell repertoires in COVID-19. TCRdb's table, derived via immunoSEQ multiplex PCR, lists solely in-frame clones and lacks some. The repertoire holds roughly 250,000 clones, just under 90% seen once, with 3% to 4.5% in the top ten. Sequencing used peripheral blood. Source of these receptors: a woman aged 35 to 49 with acute or convalescent COVID-19. Both conserved end residues are part of each CDR3. Each record gives: V gene, D gene, J gene, clone size, CDR3 protein, CDR3 DNA. D genes are given only for firm matches. Clone size appears in some rows only: once, few, many, or a class for an expanded clone.

>TRBV19|.|TRBJ1-4|.
CASSINVGKLFF
TGTGCCAGTAGTATAAACGTCGGAAAACTGTTTTTT
>TRBV6-4|TRBD1|TRBJ1-2|.
CASSDFRRTGTVDGYTF
TGTGCCAGCAGTGACTTTCGAAGGACAGGGACGGTAGACGGCTACACCTTC
>TRBV7-8|TRBD2|TRBJ2-3|.
CASSFWIVGGGSTDTQYF
TGTGCCAGCAGCTTTTGGATCGTGGGCGGGGGAAGCACAGATACGCAGTATTTT
>TRBV5-4|.|TRBJ1-3|.
CASSLDRFSGNTIYF
TGTGCCAGCAGTTTAGACAGGTTCTCTGGAAACACCATATATTTT
>TRBV30|.|TRBJ2-1|.
CAVEGSYNEQFF
TGTGCCGTCGAGGGTTCCTACAATGAGCAGTTCTTC
>TRBV9|.|TRBJ2-1|.
CASSAGLLRDEQFF
TGTGCCAGCAGCGCCGGACTACTCAGGGATGAGCAGTTCTTC
>TRBV11-2|TRBD2|TRBJ2-1|once
CASSLPGLHSYNEQFF
TGTGCCAGCAGCTTGCCGGGACTACACTCCTACAATGAGCAGTTCTTC
>TRBV7-6|TRBD1|TRBJ2-5|.
CASSTPTGLAKTQYF
TGTGCCAGCAGCACCCCGACAGGGTTGGCGAAGACCCAGTACTTC
>TRBV9|.|TRBJ2-6|.
CASSVELEGANVLTF
TGTGCCAGCAGCGTAGAACTAGAAGGGGCCAACGTCCTGACTTTC
>TRBV18|TRBD1|TRBJ1-4|.
CASSPPGQPEKLFF
TGTGCCAGCTCACCACCGGGACAGCCAGAAAAACTGTTTTTT
>TRBV6-5|.|TRBJ2-3|.
CASRDRGAITDTQYF
TGTGCCAGCAGAGACCGGGGGGCAATCACAGATACGCAGTATTTT
>TRBV7-8|.|TRBJ2-5|.
CASSLARSGETQYF
TGTGCCAGCAGCTTAGCGAGATCTGGAGAGACCCAGTACTTC
>TRBV5-1|TRBD2|TRBJ2-1|.
CASDYRRASGRSEQFF
TGCGCCAGCGACTACAGGAGGGCTAGCGGTAGGAGTGAGCAGTTCTTC
>TRBV6-5|.|TRBJ2-3|.
CASSQRGAADTQYF
TGTGCCAGCAGTCAACGGGGGGCGGCAGATACGCAGTATTTT
>TRBV3-1/TRBV3-2|TRBD1|TRBJ1-6|.
CASSQSGTAHVPPLHF
TGTGCCAGCAGCCAGTCCGGGACAGCCCACGTTCCACCCCTCCACTTT
>TRBV6-6|.|TRBJ1-2|.
CASRERRQNYGYTF
TGTGCCAGCCGGGAGAGGCGACAAAACTATGGCTACACCTTC
>TRBV5-1|.|TRBJ2-5|.
CASSSTWTAGETQYF
TGCGCCAGCAGCTCGACTTGGACAGCGGGGGAGACCCAGTACTTC
>TRBV2|.|TRBJ1-2|.
CAPGRRHSSNYGYTF
TGTGCCCCCGGCCGAAGACACTCATCTAACTATGGCTACACCTTC
>TRBV19|TRBD2|TRBJ2-5|.
CASSGELAGVQETQYF
TGTGCCAGTAGTGGCGAACTAGCGGGGGTCCAAGAGACCCAGTACTTC
>TRBV30|TRBD1|TRBJ1-5|.
CAWTLGQVSQPQHF
TGTGCCTGGACCTTAGGACAGGTCTCTCAGCCCCAGCATTTT
>TRBV9|.|TRBJ1-5|.
CASSEGGRNQPQHF
TGTGCCAGCAGCGAGGGAGGACGGAATCAGCCCCAGCATTTT
>TRBV11-2|TRBD1|TRBJ1-1|.
CASSITTGGNTEAFF
TGTGCCAGCAGCATCACGACAGGGGGGAACACTGAAGCTTTCTTT
>TRBV7-3|TRBD1|TRBJ2-2|few
CASSFGTGATGELFF
TGTGCCAGCAGCTTTGGGACAGGGGCCACCGGGGAGCTGTTTTTT
>TRBV5-1|TRBD1|TRBJ1-2|.
CASSFLTGEDYGYTF
TGCGCCAGCAGCTTCCTGACAGGGGAAGACTATGGCTACACCTTC
>TRBV30|.|TRBJ1-5|.
CAWGEVGNQPQHF
TGTGCCTGGGGGGAGGTGGGGAATCAGCCCCAGCATTTT
>TRBV7-2|TRBD1|TRBJ2-3|.
CASARRKAGGSDTQYF
TGTGCCAGCGCAAGAAGGAAGGCAGGGGGTTCAGATACGCAGTATTTT
>TRBV27|.|TRBJ1-5|few
CASSFSAKSNQPQHF
TGTGCCAGCAGTTTCAGCGCCAAGAGCAATCAGCCCCAGCATTTT
>TRBV9|TRBD2|TRBJ2-2|.
CASSAFGTSVLNTGELFF
TGTGCCAGCAGCGCATTCGGGACTAGCGTATTGAACACCGGGGAGCTGTTTTTT
>TRBV24-1|.|TRBJ1-2|once
CATSDSYGYTF
TGTGCCACCTCCGACAGCTATGGCTACACCTTC
>TRBV3-1/TRBV3-2|.|TRBJ2-3|.
CASSQDWRTKWADTQYF
TGTGCCAGCAGCCAAGACTGGAGGACCAAGTGGGCAGATACGCAGTATTTT
>TRBV4-2|TRBD1|TRBJ2-5|.
CASSQEGGTGLYQETQYF
TGTGCCAGCAGCCAAGAGGGTGGGACAGGATTGTACCAAGAGACCCAGTACTTC
>TRBV15|TRBD1|TRBJ1-3|once
CATTPTGSSGNTIYF
TGTGCCACCACTCCGACAGGGAGCTCTGGAAACACCATATATTTT
>TRBV2|TRBD2|TRBJ2-5|.
CASKREGTSGETQYF
TGTGCCAGCAAAAGGGAGGGGACTAGCGGGGAGACCCAGTACTTC
>TRBV27|.|TRBJ1-6|.
CASSLQYNSPLHF
TGTGCCAGCAGTTTGCAGTATAATTCACCCCTCCACTTT
>TRBV7-3|.|TRBJ2-1|.
CASSPPGAGIYNEQFF
TGTGCCAGCAGCCCACCCGGGGCGGGGATCTACAATGAGCAGTTCTTC
>TRBV19|TRBD1|TRBJ1-1|few
CASSRAGGQYTEAFF
TGTGCCAGTAGTAGGGCAGGGGGCCAATACACTGAAGCTTTCTTT
>TRBV24-1|.|TRBJ2-5|.
CATSDPTDRETQYF
TGTGCCACCAGTGATCCGACAGATAGGGAGACCCAGTACTTC
>TRBV5-1|.|TRBJ1-3|.
CASRKEWGVSGNTIYF
TGCGCCAGCAGAAAGGAATGGGGGGTCTCTGGAAACACCATATATTTT
>TRBV6-1|.|TRBJ2-5|.
CASSEVTRETQYF
TGTGCCAGCAGTGAAGTCACACGAGAGACCCAGTACTTC
>TRBV27|.|TRBJ1-2|.
CASSSGVGYTF
TGTGCCAGCAGTTCCGGGGTGGGCTACACCTTC
>TRBV3-1/TRBV3-2|TRBD1|TRBJ1-4|.
CASSLRQGRATNEKLFF
TGTGCCAGCAGCCTCCGACAGGGCCGTGCAACTAATGAAAAACTGTTTTTT
>TRBV12-3/TRBV12-4|.|TRBJ1-5|.
CASSLSGDQPQHF
TGTGCCAGCAGTTTGTCAGGGGACCAGCCCCAGCATTTT
>TRBV5-6|.|TRBJ1-2|once
CASSAGDDYGYTF
TGTGCCAGCAGCGCAGGGGACGACTATGGCTACACCTTC
>TRBV2|TRBD1|TRBJ1-5|.
CASKDREGGNQPQHF
TGTGCCAGCAAAGACAGGGAAGGAGGGAATCAGCCCCAGCATTTT
>TRBV20-1|.|TRBJ2-5|.
CSAATGETQYF
TGCAGTGCAGCAACGGGGGAGACCCAGTACTTC
>TRBV6-5|.|TRBJ1-2|.
CASSYGRNYGYTF
TGTGCCAGCAGTTACGGCAGAAACTATGGCTACACCTTC
>TRBV11-2|TRBD1|TRBJ1-2|once
CASSLGQGANYGYTF
TGTGCCAGCAGCTTGGGACAGGGTGCTAACTATGGCTACACCTTC
>TRBV7-9|.|TRBJ1-1|.
CASSLGEGQIEAFF
TGTGCCAGCAGCTTAGGGGAAGGACAGATTGAAGCTTTCTTT
>TRBV5-1|.|TRBJ2-5|.
CASSYTGYGETQYF
TGCGCCAGCAGTTATACAGGGTACGGGGAGACCCAGTACTTC
>TRBV10-2|.|TRBJ1-4|few
CASKGGDLMGEKLFF
TGCGCCAGCAAAGGGGGGGACCTGATGGGTGAAAAACTGTTTTTT
>TRBV4-1|TRBD1|TRBJ1-5|.
CASSQGGQGDQPQHF
TGCGCCAGCAGCCAGGGTGGACAGGGGGATCAGCCCCAGCATTTT
>TRBV19|TRBD1|TRBJ1-6|.
CASSDEDRGPLHF
TGTGCCAGTAGTGATGAGGACAGGGGGCCCCTCCACTTT
>TRBV29-1|TRBD1|TRBJ1-1|.
CSVESTGGRLGGTEAFF
TGCAGCGTTGAATCAACAGGGGGGAGGTTGGGAGGCACTGAAGCTTTCTTT
>TRBV11-2|TRBD2|TRBJ2-1|.
CASSLDMFRSSGGPRSEQFF
TGTGCCAGCAGCTTAGATATGTTTAGGTCTAGCGGGGGGCCCCGGAGTGAGCAGTTCTTC
>TRBV5-5|.|TRBJ1-6|.
CASSLGGWLIPNSPLHF
TGTGCCAGCAGCTTGGGAGGATGGTTGATCCCTAATTCACCCCTCCACTTT
>TRBV7-8|.|TRBJ1-3|.
CASSLFPVGNTIYF
TGTGCCAGCAGCTTATTTCCGGTGGGAAACACCATATATTTT
>TRBV30|TRBD1|TRBJ2-1|.
CAWSTQGAGQFF
TGTGCCTGGAGTACACAGGGGGCAGGGCAGTTCTTC
>TRBV4-2|.|TRBJ2-5|.
CASSPGETQYF
TGTGCCAGCAGTCCCGGAGAGACCCAGTACTTC
>TRBV6-4|.|TRBJ2-2|.
CASSDSRGPGELFF
TGTGCCAGCAGTGACTCGCGGGGCCCCGGGGAGCTGTTTTTT